The rows below give T cell receptor beta chains drawn from one sample of a study of T cell responses to AZD1222 COVID-19 vaccine. Measured with immunoSEQ multiplex PCR; TCRdb has only the in-frame clones, and not every one. Of about 150,000 clones listed, roughly nine tenths were seen once; the top ten hold roughly 5%. Sample: peripheral blood, taken on day 0 of MenACWY control vaccination. Receptor source: an adult in good health. Each CDR3 is given with its conserved first and last residue. A D gene is named only where the DNA matches it firmly. Clone size is stated in some rows and not others, as once, few, many or a class when expanded.

CDR3 protein: CASSYSTRGWRETQYF
CDR3 DNA: TGTGCCAGCAGTTACTCCACTAGGGGTTGGAGAGAGACCCAGTACTTC
D gene: .
V gene: TRBV6-2/TRBV6-3
clone size: .
J gene: TRBJ2-5

CDR3 protein: CASSSGRGNEQYF
CDR3 DNA: TGTGCCAGCAGCTCAGGTCGCGGAAACGAGCAGTACTTC
D gene: .
V gene: TRBV12-3/TRBV12-4
clone size: .
J gene: TRBJ2-7

CDR3 protein: CASSEAFIYEQYF
CDR3 DNA: TGTGCCAGCAGTGAAGCGTTTATCTACGAGCAGTACTTC
D gene: .
V gene: TRBV2
clone size: .
J gene: TRBJ2-7

CDR3 protein: CASSETGTKYSPLHF
CDR3 DNA: TGTGCCAGCAGTGAGACCGGGACAAAATATTCACCCCTCCACTTT
D gene: .
V gene: TRBV6-1
clone size: .
J gene: TRBJ1-6

CDR3 protein: CASSLWESSGNTIYF
CDR3 DNA: TGTGCCAGCAGCTTATGGGAGAGCTCTGGAAACACCATATATTTT
D gene: .
V gene: TRBV7-2
clone size: .
J gene: TRBJ1-3

CDR3 protein: CASSETGGRGQFF
CDR3 DNA: TGCGCCAGCAGTGAAACAGGGGGCCGCGGGCAGTTCTTC
D gene: TRBD1
V gene: TRBV10-2
clone size: .
J gene: TRBJ2-1

CDR3 protein: CASRKPGQGTEAFF
CDR3 DNA: TGTGCCAGCAGGAAACCGGGACAGGGGACAGAAGCTTTCTTT
D gene: TRBD1
V gene: TRBV6-5
clone size: once
J gene: TRBJ1-1

CDR3 protein: CSVVTPGQLSQETQYF
CDR3 DNA: TGCAGCGTTGTCACCCCGGGACAGCTAAGCCAAGAGACCCAGTACTTC
D gene: TRBD1
V gene: TRBV29-1
clone size: .
J gene: TRBJ2-5

CDR3 protein: CATSGQGGYNEQFF
CDR3 DNA: TGCGCCACGTCGGGACAGGGCGGCTACAATGAGCAGTTCTTC
D gene: TRBD1
V gene: TRBV5-1
clone size: .
J gene: TRBJ2-1

CDR3 protein: CASSGGNQPQHF
CDR3 DNA: TGTGCCAGCAGTGGGGGTAATCAGCCCCAGCATTTT
D gene: .
V gene: TRBV2
clone size: .
J gene: TRBJ1-5

CDR3 protein: CASSEGGGNQPQHF
CDR3 DNA: TGTGCCAGCAGTGAAGGTGGGGGGAATCAGCCCCAGCATTTT
D gene: .
V gene: TRBV6-1
clone size: .
J gene: TRBJ1-5

CDR3 protein: CASSLGTLTEAFF
CDR3 DNA: TGTGCCAGCAGCTTAGGGACGCTCACTGAAGCTTTCTTT
D gene: .
V gene: TRBV13
clone size: .
J gene: TRBJ1-1

CDR3 protein: CATSPGYYGYTF
CDR3 DNA: TGTGCCACAAGCCCAGGGTACTATGGCTACACCTTC
D gene: .
V gene: TRBV15
clone size: .
J gene: TRBJ1-2

CDR3 protein: CASSHPGQATGNTIYF
CDR3 DNA: TGTGCCAGCAGTCACCCGGGACAGGCTACTGGAAACACCATATATTTT
D gene: TRBD1
V gene: TRBV6-6
clone size: .
J gene: TRBJ1-3

CDR3 protein: CASSLNSVYGYTF
CDR3 DNA: TGTGCCAGCAGCTTAAACAGCGTCTATGGCTACACCTTC
D gene: .
V gene: TRBV11-2
clone size: .
J gene: TRBJ1-2

CDR3 protein: CASTQRGRADNEKLFF
CDR3 DNA: TGTGCCAGTACCCAAAGGGGGCGCGCTGATAATGAAAAACTGTTTTTT
D gene: TRBD1
V gene: TRBV19
clone size: .
J gene: TRBJ1-4

CDR3 protein: CAISEGPGNTIYF
CDR3 DNA: TGTGCCATCAGTGAGGGGCCAGGAAACACCATATATTTT
D gene: .
V gene: TRBV10-3
clone size: .
J gene: TRBJ1-3

CDR3 protein: CASSAYRGGDGLYGYTF
CDR3 DNA: TGTGCCAGCAGCGCCTACAGGGGTGGGGATGGCCTCTATGGCTACACCTTC
D gene: TRBD1
V gene: TRBV7-2
clone size: .
J gene: TRBJ1-2

CDR3 protein: CASSLLQGAGTGELFF
CDR3 DNA: TGCGCCAGCAGCTTGCTCCAGGGGGCAGGCACCGGGGAGCTGTTTTTT
D gene: TRBD1
V gene: TRBV5-1
clone size: .
J gene: TRBJ2-2

CDR3 protein: CSVRGLGYEQYF
CDR3 DNA: TGCAGCGTTCGGGGACTGGGTTACGAGCAGTACTTC
D gene: .
V gene: TRBV29-1
clone size: .
J gene: TRBJ2-7

CDR3 protein: CASSPGGSNTGELFF
CDR3 DNA: TGCGCCAGCAGCCCAGGGGGTTCGAACACCGGGGAGCTGTTTTTT
D gene: TRBD1
V gene: TRBV5-1
clone size: .
J gene: TRBJ2-2

CDR3 protein: CASSDPRTGTNSPLHF
CDR3 DNA: TGTGCCAGCAGTGACCCAAGGACAGGGACTAATTCACCCCTCCACTTT
D gene: TRBD1
V gene: TRBV25-1
clone size: .
J gene: TRBJ1-6

CDR3 protein: CASSLQGYNSPLHF
CDR3 DNA: TGTGCCAGCAGCTTACAGGGCTATAATTCACCCCTCCACTTT
D gene: .
V gene: TRBV7-9
clone size: .
J gene: TRBJ1-6

CDR3 protein: CASSETGYYGYTF
CDR3 DNA: TGTGCCAGCAGTGAAACAGGGTACTATGGCTACACCTTC
D gene: .
V gene: TRBV6-4
clone size: .
J gene: TRBJ1-2

CDR3 protein: CASSLGGSGGYTF
CDR3 DNA: TGTGCCAGCAGCTTAGGTGGGAGCGGGGGCTACACCTTC
D gene: .
V gene: TRBV7-9
clone size: .
J gene: TRBJ1-2

CDR3 protein: CSASSLDYVPEQFF
CDR3 DNA: TGCAGTGCTAGTTCGCTGGATTACGTCCCGGAGCAGTTCTTC
D gene: .
V gene: TRBV20-1
clone size: .
J gene: TRBJ2-1

CDR3 protein: CASSHGGADTQYF
CDR3 DNA: TGTGCCAGCAGCCATGGGGGGGCAGATACGCAGTATTTT
D gene: TRBD2
V gene: TRBV7-3
clone size: .
J gene: TRBJ2-3

CDR3 protein: CASSHGTGPSEQFF
CDR3 DNA: TGTGCCAGTAGTCACGGGACAGGCCCCTCGGAGCAGTTCTTC
D gene: TRBD1
V gene: TRBV19
clone size: .
J gene: TRBJ2-1

CDR3 protein: CASAATDTQYF
CDR3 DNA: TGTGCCAGCGCTGCCACAGATACGCAGTATTTT
D gene: .
V gene: TRBV10-3
clone size: .
J gene: TRBJ2-3

CDR3 protein: CAEDDGAGLTQYF
CDR3 DNA: TGTGCCGAAGACGACGGGGCAGGATTGACCCAGTACTTC
D gene: .
V gene: TRBV6-5
clone size: .
J gene: TRBJ2-5

CDR3 protein: CASSPVFSGGSYNEQFF
CDR3 DNA: TGTGCCAGCTCACCAGTTTTTAGCGGGGGCTCCTACAATGAGCAGTTCTTC
D gene: TRBD2
V gene: TRBV18
clone size: .
J gene: TRBJ2-1

CDR3 protein: CASSPRDNTDTQYF
CDR3 DNA: TGTGCCAGCTCACCTCGGGACAACACAGATACGCAGTATTTT
D gene: .
V gene: TRBV18
clone size: .
J gene: TRBJ2-3

CDR3 protein: CASSLDSGSGNTGELFF
CDR3 DNA: TGTGCCAGCAGCCTAGATAGCGGGTCCGGTAACACCGGGGAGCTGTTTTTT
D gene: TRBD2
V gene: TRBV7-3
clone size: once
J gene: TRBJ2-2

CDR3 protein: CASSNSLGAAEAFF
CDR3 DNA: TGTGCCAGCAGCAATTCGCTCGGGGCGGCTGAAGCTTTCTTT
D gene: .
V gene: TRBV7-3
clone size: .
J gene: TRBJ1-1

CDR3 protein: CASSIYVGQRRVRAFF
CDR3 DNA: TGTGCCAGTAGTATTTATGTAGGGCAGCGAAGGGTTCGGGCTTTCTTT
D gene: .
V gene: TRBV19
clone size: .
J gene: TRBJ1-1

CDR3 protein: CASSSAEPNLDGYTF
CDR3 DNA: TGTGCCAGCAGCTCCGCAGAACCCAATCTTGATGGCTACACCTTC
D gene: .
V gene: TRBV7-9
clone size: .
J gene: TRBJ1-2

CDR3 protein: CASSLGAPTDTQYF
CDR3 DNA: TGTGCCAGCAGCTTGGGGGCGCCCACAGATACGCAGTATTTT
D gene: .
V gene: TRBV11-2
clone size: .
J gene: TRBJ2-3

CDR3 protein: CASSVLLASYNEQFF
CDR3 DNA: TGTGCCAGCAGCGTTTTGCTGGCATCCTACAATGAGCAGTTCTTC
D gene: .
V gene: TRBV9
clone size: .
J gene: TRBJ2-1

CDR3 protein: CATSGGRGNSGANVLTF
CDR3 DNA: TGTGCCACCAGTGGGGGCAGGGGGAACTCTGGGGCCAACGTCCTGACTTTC
D gene: TRBD1
V gene: TRBV24-1
clone size: .
J gene: TRBJ2-6

CDR3 protein: CASSAGGYGYTF
CDR3 DNA: TGTGCCAGCAGTGCTGGAGGCTATGGCTACACCTTC
D gene: .
V gene: TRBV2
clone size: .
J gene: TRBJ1-2

CDR3 protein: CASSYRDRGYDSPLHF
CDR3 DNA: TGTGCCAGCAGTTACCGGGACAGGGGTTATGATTCACCCCTCCACTTT
D gene: TRBD1
V gene: TRBV6-5
clone size: .
J gene: TRBJ1-6

CDR3 protein: CATSDPGTGSSYNEQFF
CDR3 DNA: TGTGCCACCAGTGACCCCGGGACAGGTAGCTCCTACAATGAGCAGTTCTTC
D gene: TRBD1
V gene: TRBV24-1
clone size: .
J gene: TRBJ2-1

CDR3 protein: CASSSPGLTEAFF
CDR3 DNA: TGTGCCAGCAGCTCGCCGGGGTTGACTGAAGCTTTCTTT
D gene: .
V gene: TRBV5-6
clone size: .
J gene: TRBJ1-1